This TCR beta chain was documented in a study of vaccination and CD4 T cells after COVID-19. As regards this clonotype: Its target is not known.

Oncomine TCR Beta short-read sequencing was applied to DNA from cultured CD4+ T cells. Using its own MiXCR run on the PCR reads, TCRdb lists one record per CDR3 protein. The repertoire holds around 25,000 distinct CDR3 sequences, with less than 40% as singletons. The CDR3 length is 13 residues. Germline CDR1 and CDR2: SGHTA and FQGNSA. V lost 5 bases and J 1 base, leaving 5 bases between the germline ends. The study, taken as a whole, reports: Spike mono-reactivity applied to 304 of 307 vaccine-specific clones detected in convalescent patients. Of the reactive clones in convalescent patients, a median roughly 86% showed up only post-vaccination.

Noted time point: late sampling 161 to 241 days after vaccination in a few convalescent patients. Treatment meaning: 10-day PBMC culture with coronavirus spike peptide pools or control peptides (ViraFEST assay). Before TCRs were sequenced, ViraFEST expanded antigen-specific T cells with peptide pools. The clonotype comes from a human donor who had recovered from COVID-19. The chain links TRBV7-2 to TRBJ2-2; D uncertain. The sample in question was CD4+ T cells from blood, cultured in vitro, obtained about 7 months after SARS-CoV-2 vaccination. CDR3 nucleotide sequence: TGTGCCAGCAGCCCACGGAACACCGGGGAGCTGTTTTTT. Amino acids: CASSPRNTGELFF.